This TCR beta chain was obtained from a study of blood T cell repertoires in COVID-19. The protocol was immunoSEQ multiplex PCR, while the TCRdb copy is restricted to in-frame clones and leaves out a portion. The table shows approximately 190,000 clones, with 70% to 85% occurring only once. The CDR3 spans 15 residues. Germline V gives CDR1 LGHNA, CDR2 YSLEER. V lost 2 bases, J lost 0 bases, and 7 bases lay in between. Participant-given clinical history determined each cohort assignment. The J gene is TRBJ1-4, the V gene TRBV4-3; D not resolved. The source of this sequence is a woman aged 55-75 years with acute COVID-19. What was sequenced was PBMCs or T cells enriched from blood (not recorded which). CDR3 bases: TGCGCCAGCAGCCAAACAGAAGCAACTAATGAAAAACTGTTTTTT. The encoded protein is CASSQTEATNEKLFF.